This T cell receptor (beta chain) emerged from a study of vaccination and CD4 T cells after COVID-19. Study-level information: From HCoV-229E, HCoV-OC43, HCoV-NL63 and SARS-CoV-2, overlapping spike peptides were used to stimulate the cells.

The treatment is: roughly nine-day PBMC culture with coronavirus spike peptide pools or control peptides (ViraFEST assay). As concerns this clonotype: Its antigen remains unknown.

The CDR3 sequence is 13 residues long. With 4 bases removed from V and 7 bases from J, the gap between germline ends came to 14 bases. From germline, CDR1 is SGHTA and CDR2 FQGNSA. With the Oncomine TCR Beta short-read assay, DNA from cultured CD4+ T cells was sequenced. In TCRdb, the PCR reads were re-called with MiXCR into one record per CDR3 protein. The table shows some 25,000 distinct CDR3 sequences, with approximately 60% occurring only once. The TCR comes from a human donor who received a COVID-19 vaccine. The source was CD4+ T cells from blood, cultured in vitro, collected after SARS-CoV-2 vaccination. The chain links TRBV7-2 to TRBJ2-7, with TRBD2 as a possible D gene (5 bases). The CDR3 nucleotides read TGTGCCAGCAGCTCCCCCCATGTAGCGGAGCAGTACTTC. Amino acids: CASSSPHVAEQYF. The entire variable domain, with the rest obtained from reference TRBV7-2 and TRBJ2-7, is as follows: GAGVSQSPSNKVTEKGKDVELRCDPISGHTALYWYRQSLGQGLEFLIYFQGNSAPDKSGLPSDRFSAERTGGSVSTLTIQRTQQEDSAVYLCASSSPHVAEQYFGPGTRLTVT.